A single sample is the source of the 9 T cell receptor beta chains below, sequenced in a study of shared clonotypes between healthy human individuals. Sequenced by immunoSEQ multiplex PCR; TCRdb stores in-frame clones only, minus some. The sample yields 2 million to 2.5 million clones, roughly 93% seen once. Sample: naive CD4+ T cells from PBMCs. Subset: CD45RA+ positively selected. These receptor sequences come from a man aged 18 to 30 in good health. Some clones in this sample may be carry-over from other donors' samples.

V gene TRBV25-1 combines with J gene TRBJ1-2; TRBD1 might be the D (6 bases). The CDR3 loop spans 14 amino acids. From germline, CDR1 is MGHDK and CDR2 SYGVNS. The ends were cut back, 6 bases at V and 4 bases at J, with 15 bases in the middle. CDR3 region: CASRGRDNTYGYTF. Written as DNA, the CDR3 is TGTGCCAGCAGGGGGAGGGACAACACCTATGGCTACACCTTC.

CDR3: CASSVGPTGGNQPQHF. DNA of the CDR3: TGTGCCAGCAGCGTGGGACCCACCGGCGGCAATCAGCCCCAGCATTTT. This chain uses TRBV9 with TRBJ1-5, with D maybe TRBD1 (5 bases). This CDR3 is 16 amino acids long. Germline V gene sequence: CDR1 SGDLS, CDR2 YYNGEE. Trimming cost V 2 bases and J 2 bases, with 14 bases left between them.

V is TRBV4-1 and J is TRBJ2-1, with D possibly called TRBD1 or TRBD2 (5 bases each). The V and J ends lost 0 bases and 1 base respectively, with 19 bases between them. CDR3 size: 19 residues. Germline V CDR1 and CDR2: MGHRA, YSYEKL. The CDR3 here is CASSQESAGSPLSYNEQFF. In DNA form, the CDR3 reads TGCGCCAGCAGCCAAGAGTCGGCAGGGAGCCCCCTTTCCTACAATGAGCAGTTCTTC.

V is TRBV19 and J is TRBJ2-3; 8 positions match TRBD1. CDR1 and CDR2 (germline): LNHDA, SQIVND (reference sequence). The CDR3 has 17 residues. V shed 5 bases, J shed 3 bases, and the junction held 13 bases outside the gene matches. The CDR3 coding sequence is TGTGCCAGTAGTCCAGGGCAGGGGGCGAGGGGTACAGATACGCAGTATTTT. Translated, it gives CASSPGQGARGTDTQYF.

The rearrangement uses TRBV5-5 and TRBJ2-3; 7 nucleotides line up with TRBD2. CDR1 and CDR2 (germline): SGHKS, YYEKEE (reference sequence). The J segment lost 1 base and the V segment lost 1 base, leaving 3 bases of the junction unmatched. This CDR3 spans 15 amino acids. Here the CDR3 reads CASSLPAGGTDTQYF. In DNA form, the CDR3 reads TGTGCCAGCAGCTTGCCTGCGGGAGGCACAGATACGCAGTATTTT.

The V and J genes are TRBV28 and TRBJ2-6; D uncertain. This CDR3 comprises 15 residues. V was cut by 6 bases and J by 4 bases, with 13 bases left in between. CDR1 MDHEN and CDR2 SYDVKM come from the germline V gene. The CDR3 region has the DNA TGTGCCAGCAGCACAACAAATCCGGGGGCCAACGTCCTGACTTTC. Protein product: CASSTTNPGANVLTF.

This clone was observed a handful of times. CDR3 in amino acids: CAWGGNTEAFF. CDR3 DNA: TGTGCCTGGGGTGGGAACACTGAAGCTTTCTTT. This chain links TRBV30 with TRBJ1-1; D remains ambiguous. Trimming pared 5 bases from V and 1 base from J, leaving 5 bases between. The CDR3 consists of 11 residues. Germline V gene lookup returns CDR1 GTSNPN and CDR2 SVGIG (reference sequence).

CDR3 DNA sequence: TGTGCCAGCAGCCCGGGAGGGGGCTACGAGCAGTACTTC. As protein: CASSPGGGYEQYF. The V gene is TRBV5-4, the J gene TRBJ2-7; 8 positions agree with TRBD2. Per the germline V gene, CDR1 is SGHNT and CDR2 is YYREEE (reference sequence). Germline trimming cut 4 bases from V and 3 bases from J; bases unmatched to any gene: 3. This CDR3 comprises 13 residues.

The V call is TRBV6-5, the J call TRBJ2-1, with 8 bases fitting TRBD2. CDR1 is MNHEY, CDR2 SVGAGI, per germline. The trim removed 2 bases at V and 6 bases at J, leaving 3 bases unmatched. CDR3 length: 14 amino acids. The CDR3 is CASSYELAANEQFF. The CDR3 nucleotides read TGTGCCAGCAGTTACGAACTAGCGGCCAATGAGCAGTTCTTC.